The rows below give T cell receptor beta chains drawn from one sample of a study of OX40 agonist ivuxolimab in advanced cancers. Sequencing was performed with immunoSEQ multiplex PCR; in TCRdb, only in-frame clones are kept and a portion is missing. The sample contains 40,000 to 60,000 clones, around nine tenths of which appear only once. Sequenced material: CD4+ or CD8+ T cells sorted from blood, taken in a trial of the OX40 agonist ivuxolimab. The receptors stem from an adult with an advanced solid tumor such as melanoma, head and neck, liver or kidney cancer. CDR3s include the opening cysteine and the closing phenylalanine or tryptophan. The D gene is left open where the match is weak. The size field is filled for only some rows; it gives once, few, many or a size class.

D,V,J,size,DNA,CDR3
TRBD1,TRBV9,TRBJ2-2,-,TGTGCCAGCAGCGTACGGGGAGGGACAGGGAATCGGGAGGACACCGGGGAGCTGTTTTTT,CASSVRGGTGNREDTGELFF
-,TRBV7-9,TRBJ1-5,-,TGTGCCAGCAGCTTAGCAGGGAGTCAGCCCCAGCATTTT,CASSLAGSQPQHF
-,TRBV5-8,TRBJ1-4,-,TGTGCCAGCTCGGGTCCGGGGGGCGCTGAAAAACTGTTTTTT,CASSGPGGAEKLFF
-,TRBV27,TRBJ2-4,-,TGTGCCAGCAGGAGGTGGGACGGAGAAAACATTCAGTACTTC,CASRRWDGENIQYF
-,TRBV5-4,TRBJ2-1,-,TGTGCCAGCAGCCCCTCCGGACTGGATGAGCAGTTCTTC,CASSPSGLDEQFF
-,TRBV28,TRBJ1-1,-,TGTGCCAGCAGGCCCCAGGGACGTTATTTCACTGAAGCTTTCTTT,CASRPQGRYFTEAFF
TRBD1,TRBV2,TRBJ1-2,-,TGTGCCAGCAGACAAAGACAGGGTAACTATGGCTACACCTTC,CASRQRQGNYGYTF
TRBD1,TRBV28,TRBJ1-4,-,TGTGCCAGCAGTTTGACAGGGTTGGGCACTAATGAAAAACTGTTTTTT,CASSLTGLGTNEKLFF
TRBD2,TRBV19,TRBJ2-1,-,TGTGCCAGTAGACCACCTCTAGCGGGGGGGAACAATGAGCAGTTCTTC,CASRPPLAGGNNEQFF
TRBD1,TRBV6-4,TRBJ1-1,once,TGTGCCAGCAGCGCCAAGACCTCAGGGGGTCGGACTGAAGCTTTCTTT,CASSAKTSGGRTEAFF
TRBD1,TRBV7-6,TRBJ1-5,-,TGTGCCAGCAGCTCCCTTACAGGGGGCTTGAACAATCAGCCCCAGCATTTT,CASSSLTGGLNNQPQHF
-,TRBV5-3,TRBJ1-2,-,TGTGCCAGAAGCTTGAGACCCCGGGAGGGGGGTGGCTACACCTTC,CARSLRPREGGGYTF
-,TRBV27,TRBJ2-6,-,TGTGCCAGCAGAGAAGAAACAGGGATTGGGGCCAACGTCCTGACTTTC,CASREETGIGANVLTF
-,TRBV18,TRBJ2-7,-,TGTGCCAGCTCAGCTACTAGTACCTACGAGCAGTACTTC,CASSATSTYEQYF
-,TRBV7-3,TRBJ2-5,-,TGTGCCAGCAGCGGGGATGGGGAGACCCAGTACTTC,CASSGDGETQYF
TRBD2,TRBV4-2,TRBJ2-1,-,TGTGCCAGCAGCCCGACTAGCACCTACAATGAGCAGTTCTTC,CASSPTSTYNEQFF
-,TRBV7-9,TRBJ2-1,-,TGTGCCAGCAGGTTTCTAACCGGGACTCACGCCGACAATGAGCAGTTCTTC,CASRFLTGTHADNEQFF
-,TRBV9,TRBJ2-7,-,TGTGCCAGCAGCCCCAGACTAGTCGCAGCCTACGAGCAGTACTTC,CASSPRLVAAYEQYF
-,TRBV11-2,TRBJ2-1,-,TGTGCCAGCACTACCTATTCTGGCACCTACAATGAGCAGTTCTTC,CASTTYSGTYNEQFF
-,TRBV5-6,TRBJ1-1,-,TGTGCCAGCAGCTTGGCCGTGAGGGACACTGAAGCTTTCTTT,CASSLAVRDTEAFF
-,TRBV5-1,TRBJ2-7,-,TGCGCCAGCAGCCTGCAAGGGGGTTTGGTCTACGAGCAGTACTTC,CASSLQGGLVYEQYF
-,TRBV20-1,TRBJ1-1,few,TGCAGTGGAGGGCGGCACACTGAAGCTTTCTTT,CSGGRHTEAFF
TRBD2,TRBV15,TRBJ2-7,-,TGTGCCACCAGCAGAGAGGCGGGGGGGCTCTACGAGCAGTACTTC,CATSREAGGLYEQYF
-,TRBV28,TRBJ1-6,-,TGTGCCAGCAGGGTCGTTAATTCACCCCTCCACTTT,CASRVVNSPLHF
-,TRBV7-9,TRBJ1-3,-,TGTGCCAGCAGCTTAAGCCTACAGGGATCTGGAAACACCATATATTTT,CASSLSLQGSGNTIYF
-,TRBV9,TRBJ2-7,once,TGTGCCAGTCGCACAGCCACTTCGTACGAGCAGTACTTC,CASRTATSYEQYF
TRBD2,TRBV9,TRBJ2-2,-,TGTGCCAGCAGCGTAGAAATTAGCGGGAGAATAGCGAACACCGGGGAGCTGTTTTTT,CASSVEISGRIANTGELFF
-,TRBV5-4,TRBJ2-7,-,TGTGCCATGGGGAGAGAGGGCCGCTCCTCCTACGAGCAGTACTTC,CAMGREGRSSYEQYF